The 11 T cell receptor beta chains below come from one sample, sequenced in a study of cytomegalovirus exposure and HLA in healthy donors. A multiplex PCR was run with 60 Vbeta primers and 13 Jbeta primers. The repertoire was sequenced with immunoSEQ multiplex PCR; TCRdb's copy has only in-frame clones and lacks some. This sample carries some 130,000 clones, approximately 61% of them seen once, and the ten largest clones take under 2%. The sample consisted of PBMCs. The receptor source for this set is a human donor in good health.

The gene calls are TRBV9 and TRBJ2-2; tentative D call: TRBD1 (6 bases). The V end lost 1 base, the J end lost 4 bases, and 8 bases lay between the germline ends. This CDR3 has 14 residues. Germline CDR1 SGDLS, CDR2 YYNGEE. The CDR3 DNA follows: TGTGCCAGCAGCGTATCAGGGGCCACCGGGGAGCTGTTTTTT. It specifies CASSVSGATGELFF. Looking up the rest from reference TRBV9 and TRBJ2-2 gives the full variable domain: DSGVTQTPKHLITATGQRVTLRCSPRSGDLSVYWYQQSLDQGLQFLIQYYNGEERAKGNILERFSAQQFPDLHSELNLSSLELGDSALYFCASSVSGATGELFFGEGSRLTVL.

This chain links TRBV2 with TRBJ2-5, with a tentative D call TRBD1 (6 bases). The germline V and J ends were trimmed by 2 bases and 4 bases, with 8 bases remaining between them. This CDR3 region has 13 residues. Per germline, CDR1 SNHLY and CDR2 FYNNEI. The CDR3 loop reads CASSELGAETQYF. The CDR3 DNA sequence: TGTGCCAGCAGTGAATTGGGGGCAGAGACCCAGTACTTC.

The chain links TRBV5-5 to TRBJ1-5; D perhaps matches TRBD1 (5 bases). CDR3 length: 15 amino acids. The V end lost 1 base, the J end lost 5 bases, and 13 bases lay between the germline ends. In germline, CDR1 is SGHKS, CDR2 YYEKEE (reference sequence). The CDR3 DNA follows: TGTGCCAGCAGCTTGTGGGGGGACCAAGATCAGCCCCAGCATTTT. Translating gives CASSLWGDQDQPQHF.

This sequence joins TRBV7-2 and TRBJ1-2, with D tentatively TRBD1 (5 bases). Trimming cost V 0 bases and J 5 bases, with 13 bases left between them. The CDR3 is 15 amino acids. Germline V gives CDR1 SGHTA, CDR2 FQGNSA. The CDR3 loop is CASSLAPGQVYGYTF. The CDR3 nucleotides are TGTGCCAGCAGCTTAGCGCCAGGGCAGGTTTATGGCTACACCTTC.

The chain couples TRBV11-3 to TRBJ1-3; 9 positions match TRBD1. The ends lost 5 bases at V and 3 bases at J; junction bases unmatched: 5. The germline V gene has CDR1 SGHNT and CDR2 YENEEA. This CDR3 spans 15 amino acids. The CDR3 region has the DNA TGTGCCAGCAGCCCAGGACAGGGGTTTGGAAACACCATATATTTT. It codes for CASSPGQGFGNTIYF. The full variable domain, with the rest looked up from reference TRBV11-3 and TRBJ1-3, is EAGVVQSPRYKIIEKKQPVAFWCNPISGHNTLYWYLQNLGQGPELLIRYENEEAVDDSQLPKDRFSAERLKGVDSTLKIQPAELGDSAVYLCASSPGQGFGNTIYFGEGSWLTVV.

V is TRBV7-6 and J is TRBJ1-1; possible D gene TRBD1, 5 bases. The CDR3 contains 15 residues. Germline V CDR1 and CDR2: SGHVS, FNYEAQ. The ends were cut back, 5 bases at V and 0 bases at J, with 13 bases in the middle. CDR3 in amino acids: CASSLGAGLNTEAFF. The CDR3 DNA reads as TGTGCCAGCAGCCTAGGGGCCGGCCTGAACACTGAAGCTTTCTTT.

The V gene is TRBV10-2, the J gene TRBJ2-7, with 15 bases that match TRBD2. Germline CDR1 WSHSY, CDR2 SAAADI. V shed 7 bases and J 6 bases; nucleotides not matched to a gene: 1. The CDR3 sequence is 13 residues long. The CDR3 region is CASTGLAGGEQYF. DNA of the CDR3: TGCGCCAGCACGGGACTAGCGGGAGGCGAGCAGTACTTC.

This clone was seen only a few times. The V call is TRBV7-3, the J call TRBJ2-7, with D tentatively TRBD1 (5 bases). V was shortened by 4 bases and J by 6 bases, with 13 bases between the two germline ends. CDR1 is SGHTA, CDR2 FQGTGA, per germline. This CDR3 contains 13 residues. The CDR3 nucleotides read TGTGCCAGCAGCTCTCATCAGGGTGCCGAGCAGTACTTC. Its translation is CASSSHQGAEQYF.

The chain carries TRBV4-3 and TRBJ2-7; a possible D gene is TRBD2 (6 bases). The CDR3 extends over 14 amino acids. The V end was cut by 1 base, the J end by 5 bases, with 12 bases between. CDR1 is LGHNA and CDR2 is YSLEER in the germline V gene. The CDR3 region is CASSQGRGSDEQYF. The CDR3 DNA reads TGCGCCAGCAGCCAAGGGCGGGGATCCGACGAGCAGTACTTC.

The CDR3 reads CASSLTGTGSYGYTF. The CDR3 coding sequence is TGTGCCAGCAGCTTAACCGGGACAGGGTCCTATGGCTACACCTTC. The chain uses TRBV7-8 and TRBJ1-2; TRBD1 agrees at 9 bases. Germline lookup yields CDR1 SGHVS and CDR2 FQNEAQ. This CDR3 has 15 residues. J gave up 4 bases and V 2 bases, and 5 bases lay outside the gene matches.

This sequence joins TRBV5-4 and TRBJ2-1; 9 bases align to TRBD2. The CDR3 covers 12 residues. Germline assignment: CDR1 SGHNT and CDR2 YYREEE (reference sequence). After removal of 2 bases from V and 16 bases from J, the junction contained 7 bases not matched to a gene. The CDR3 nucleotides read TGTGCCAGCAGCTTCCCCGGGACTAGCCCATTCTTC. This codes for CASSFPGTSPFF. The complete variable domain, with remaining parts taken from reference TRBV5-4 and TRBJ2-1, reads ETGVTQSPTHLIKTRGQQVTLRCSSQSGHNTVSWYQQALGQGPQFIFQYYREEENGRGNFPPRFSGLQFPNYSSELNVNALELDDSALYLCASSFPGTSPFFGPGTRLTVL.